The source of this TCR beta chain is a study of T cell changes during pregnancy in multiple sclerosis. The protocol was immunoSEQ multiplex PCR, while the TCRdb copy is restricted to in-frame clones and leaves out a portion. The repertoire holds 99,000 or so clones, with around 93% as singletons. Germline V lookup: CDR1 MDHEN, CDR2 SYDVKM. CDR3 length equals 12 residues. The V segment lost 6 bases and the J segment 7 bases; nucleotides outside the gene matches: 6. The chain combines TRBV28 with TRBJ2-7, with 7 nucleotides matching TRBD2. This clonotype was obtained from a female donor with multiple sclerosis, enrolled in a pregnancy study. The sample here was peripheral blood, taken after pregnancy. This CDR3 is CASSPVRGEQYF. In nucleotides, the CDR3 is TGTGCCAGCAGCCCTGTGCGGGGGGAGCAGTACTTC.